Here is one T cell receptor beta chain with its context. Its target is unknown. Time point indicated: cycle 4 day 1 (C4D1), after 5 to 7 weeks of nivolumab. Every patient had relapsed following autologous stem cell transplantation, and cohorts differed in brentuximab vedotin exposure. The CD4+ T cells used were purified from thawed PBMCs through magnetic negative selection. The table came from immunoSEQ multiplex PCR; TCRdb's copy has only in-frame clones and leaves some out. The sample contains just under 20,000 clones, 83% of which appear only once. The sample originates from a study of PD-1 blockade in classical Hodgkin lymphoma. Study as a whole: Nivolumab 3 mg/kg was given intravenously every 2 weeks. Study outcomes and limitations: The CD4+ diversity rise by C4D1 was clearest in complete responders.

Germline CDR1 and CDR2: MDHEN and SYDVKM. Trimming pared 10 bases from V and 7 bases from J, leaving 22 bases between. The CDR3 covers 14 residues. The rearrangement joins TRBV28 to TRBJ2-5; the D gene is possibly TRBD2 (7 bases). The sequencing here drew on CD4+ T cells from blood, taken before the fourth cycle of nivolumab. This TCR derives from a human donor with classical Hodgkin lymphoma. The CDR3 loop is CATLLGGPPGTQYF. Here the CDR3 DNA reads TGTGCCACCTTGTTGGGGGGGCCCCCGGGGACCCAGTACTTC.